The clone carrying this T cell receptor (beta chain) was found once. The entry originates in a study of blood T cell repertoires in COVID-19. Study in general: Acute and convalescent COVID-19 specimens originated in the United States, Italy and Spain.

TCRdb keeps only in-frame clones here, not all; method: immunoSEQ multiplex PCR. The table has 250,000 to 350,000 clones, approximately 84% seen once; the top ten hold about 2.2%. Germline-derived CDR1 and CDR2 are SGHKS and YYEKEE (reference sequence). V dropped 0 bases and J dropped 0 bases, with 8 bases sitting between them. CDR3 length: 15 amino acids. The sequence came from a woman in her twenties or thirties who had recovered from COVID-19. V usage is TRBV5-5 and J usage is TRBJ2-3; D not resolved. The specimen was peripheral blood. CDR3 in DNA: TGTGCCAGCAGCTTGGGGTCGACTAGCACAGATACGCAGTATTTT. Translating it yields CASSLGSTSTDTQYF.